These T cell receptor beta chains were read from a single sample in a study of blood T cell repertoires in COVID-19. Only in-frame clones appear in the TCRdb table, and some are missing; sequencing was by immunoSEQ multiplex PCR. This table holds tens of thousands of clones, about nine tenths found once. Sequencing was performed on peripheral blood. The receptor source for this set is a man in his fifties or sixties with active COVID-19. The CDR3 runs from the conserved cysteine through the conserved F or W. D genes are given only for firm matches. Where a row states a size, it is once, few, many or the class of an expanded clone; other rows omit it.

clone size,J gene,D gene,V gene,CDR3 protein,CDR3 DNA
.,TRBJ2-3,TRBD2,TRBV6-6,CASSETSGGIGRQYF,TGTGCCAGCAGTGAGACTAGCGGGGGAATAGGGAGGCAGTATTTT
.,TRBJ1-2,TRBD1,TRBV19,CASSPRGQQAYGYTF,TGTGCCAGTAGTCCTCGGGGACAGCAAGCTTATGGCTACACCTTC
few,TRBJ1-1,TRBD1,TRBV2,CASSDRVPEAFF,TGTGCCAGCAGCGACAGGGTCCCTGAAGCTTTCTTT
.,TRBJ2-2,TRBD1,TRBV5-6,CASSLGAGGGTGELFF,TGTGCCAGCAGCTTGGGGGCAGGGGGCGGAACCGGGGAGCTGTTTTTT
.,TRBJ2-5,.,TRBV14,CASSQGNGPVETQYF,TGTGCCAGCAGCCAAGGAAACGGTCCGGTAGAGACCCAGTACTTC
.,TRBJ2-5,.,TRBV7-2,CASSLAGGAQETQYF,TGTGCCAGCAGCTTAGCGGGGGGGGCACAAGAGACCCAGTACTTC
.,TRBJ1-1,.,TRBV18,CASSPSGEPTEAFF,TGTGCCAGCTCACCATCCGGGGAGCCCACTGAAGCTTTCTTT
.,TRBJ2-7,TRBD2,TRBV4-2,CASSHYGTFPGLAGGTSSYEQYF,TGTGCCAGCAGCCATTACGGGACTTTCCCGGGACTAGCGGGCGGAACGAGCTCCTACGAGCAGTACTTC
few,TRBJ1-5,TRBD1,TRBV6-6,CASSFQGVQPQHF,TGTGCCAGCAGTTTTCAGGGGGTTCAGCCCCAGCATTTT
.,TRBJ1-2,.,TRBV6-4,CASSDPAITGLGYTF,TGTGCCAGCAGTGACCCAGCGATTACAGGGCTCGGCTACACCTTC
.,TRBJ1-5,.,TRBV27,CASRGARNQPQHF,TGTGCCAGCAGGGGGGCCCGGAATCAGCCCCAGCATTTT
.,TRBJ2-7,TRBD1,TRBV18,CASSPDRGEQYF,TGTGCCAGCTCACCGGACAGGGGGGAGCAGTACTTC
.,TRBJ1-2,.,TRBV25-1,CASSQGYGYTF,TGTGCCAGCAGTCAGGGGTATGGCTACACCTTC
.,TRBJ1-1,.,TRBV5-1,CASSLESAVKAFF,TGCGCCAGCAGCTTGGAGTCGGCGGTAAAAGCTTTCTTT
.,TRBJ1-1,TRBD1,TRBV6-1,CASSEGTGSYYMNTEAFF,TGTGCCAGCAGTGAAGGGACAGGGAGCTACTACATGAACACTGAAGCTTTCTTT
.,TRBJ2-7,TRBD1,TRBV5-1,CASSLAPRQGDTYEQYF,TGCGCCAGCAGCTTGGCCCCCAGACAGGGGGATACCTACGAGCAGTACTTC
.,TRBJ2-6,TRBD1,TRBV10-3,CAISEAETGVTGANVLTF,TGTGCCATCAGTGAAGCAGAGACAGGGGTCACTGGGGCCAACGTCCTGACTTTC
.,TRBJ1-1,.,TRBV11-1,CASSLTGNTEAFF,TGTGCCAGCAGCTTAACGGGAAACACTGAAGCTTTCTTT
.,TRBJ1-1,.,TRBV28,CASSWGPAETEAFF,TGTGCCAGCAGTTGGGGCCCTGCTGAGACTGAAGCTTTCTTT
.,TRBJ2-7,.,TRBV12-3/TRBV12-4,CASSPGRGGEQYF,TGTGCCAGCAGTCCCGGGCGGGGAGGCGAGCAGTACTTC
.,TRBJ1-1,TRBD1,TRBV14,CASSRQGLMNTEAFF,TGTGCCAGCAGCCGACAGGGGTTGATGAACACTGAAGCTTTCTTT
.,TRBJ2-5,TRBD2,TRBV5-4,CASSLRAGGETQYF,TGTGCCAGCAGCTTACGAGCGGGGGGGGAGACCCAGTACTTC
.,TRBJ2-7,.,TRBV4-2,CASSQVTGSVYEQYF,TGTGCCAGCAGCCAAGTCACGGGATCTGTCTACGAGCAGTACTTC
.,TRBJ2-5,.,TRBV7-8,CASSLGILAGETQYF,TGTGCCAGCAGCTTAGGGATCCTAGCCGGAGAGACCCAGTACTTC
.,TRBJ2-7,TRBD1,TRBV27,CASSLFAQGDEQYF,TGTGCCAGCAGTTTATTCGCACAGGGGGACGAGCAGTACTTC
.,TRBJ2-3,TRBD1,TRBV5-6,CASSRGAGQGQDTQYF,TGTGCCAGCAGTCGGGGCGCGGGACAGGGGCAAGATACGCAGTATTTT
.,TRBJ2-1,TRBD2,TRBV27,CASTLLSGAYNEQFF,TGTGCCAGCACCTTACTTAGCGGGGCCTACAATGAGCAGTTCTTC
.,TRBJ1-1,.,TRBV24-1,CATSDFDTEAFF,TGTGCCACCAGTGATTTCGACACTGAAGCTTTCTTT
many,TRBJ1-5,TRBD1,TRBV27,CASSALTGDFNQPQHF,TGTGCCAGCAGTGCCCTCACAGGGGATTTCAATCAGCCCCAGCATTTT
.,TRBJ2-7,.,TRBV9,CASSLGDSYEQYF,TGTGCCAGCAGCCTCGGGGACTCCTACGAGCAGTACTTC
.,TRBJ1-1,TRBD1,TRBV6-6,CASISTQNPGQASAFF,TGTGCCAGCATCTCAACCCAGAACCCTGGACAGGCATCAGCTTTCTTT
.,TRBJ1-5,TRBD1,TRBV6-2/TRBV6-3,CASSRDRGYQPQHF,TGTGCCAGCAGTAGGGACAGGGGATATCAGCCCCAGCATTTT
.,TRBJ1-1,TRBD1,TRBV5-1,CASSSGQGETEAFF,TGCGCCAGCAGCAGCGGACAGGGCGAAACTGAAGCTTTCTTT
.,TRBJ1-1,.,TRBV9,CASSVLGLPDAGDTEAFF,TGTGCCAGCAGCGTCCTGGGGCTCCCTGACGCGGGGGACACTGAAGCTTTCTTT
.,TRBJ2-1,TRBD2,TRBV6-2/TRBV6-3,CASSLRTSGRNEQFF,TGTGCCAGCAGTCTCCGGACTAGCGGGAGGAATGAGCAGTTCTTC
.,TRBJ1-2,.,TRBV6-2/TRBV6-3,CASSYGGHLGYGYTF,TGTGCCAGCAGTTACGGGGGACATTTGGGCTATGGCTACACCTTC
.,TRBJ2-1,.,TRBV11-1,CASSFHTGSTYNEQFF,TGTGCCAGCAGCTTCCACACCGGGTCCACCTACAATGAGCAGTTCTTC
.,TRBJ1-4,.,TRBV5-1,CASSFGGTTNEKLFF,TGCGCCAGCAGCTTCGGGGGTACAACTAATGAAAAACTGTTTTTT
.,TRBJ1-4,.,TRBV27,CASSLAGAETNEKLFF,TGTGCCAGCAGTTTAGCGGGGGCTGAAACTAATGAAAAACTGTTTTTT
.,TRBJ1-2,TRBD1,TRBV7-9,CASSLNRGDYGYTF,TGTGCCAGCAGCTTAAACAGGGGGGACTATGGCTACACCTTC
.,TRBJ2-7,TRBD1,TRBV5-4,CASSYDRGSPIDEQYF,TGTGCCAGCAGCTACGACAGGGGGAGTCCTATAGACGAGCAGTACTTC
.,TRBJ1-6,.,TRBV28,CASSLGAALFSRNSPLHF,TGTGCCAGCAGTTTAGGGGCAGCGCTATTCTCACGAAATTCACCCCTCCACTTT